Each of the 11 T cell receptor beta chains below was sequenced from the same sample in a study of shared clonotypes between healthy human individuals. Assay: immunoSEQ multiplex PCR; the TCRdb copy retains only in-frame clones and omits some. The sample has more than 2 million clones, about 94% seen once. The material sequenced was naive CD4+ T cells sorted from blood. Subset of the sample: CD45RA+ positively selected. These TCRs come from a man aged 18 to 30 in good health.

CDR3 bases: TGCGCCAGCAGCACGTGGGACAGAACTAGCACAGATACGCAGTATTTT. This codes for CASSTWDRTSTDTQYF. V usage is TRBV5-1 and J usage is TRBJ2-3, with TRBD1 identical over 7 bases. V shed 4 bases and J 0 bases; nucleotides not matched to a gene: 8. This CDR3 region has 16 residues. Germline V gives CDR1 SGHRS, CDR2 YFSETQ.

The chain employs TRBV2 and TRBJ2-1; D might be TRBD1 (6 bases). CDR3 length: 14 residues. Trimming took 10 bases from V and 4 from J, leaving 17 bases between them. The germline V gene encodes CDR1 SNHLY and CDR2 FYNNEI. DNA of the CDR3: TGTGCCACCACCCTCGGGACAAATTACAATGAGCAGTTCTTC. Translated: CATTLGTNYNEQFF.

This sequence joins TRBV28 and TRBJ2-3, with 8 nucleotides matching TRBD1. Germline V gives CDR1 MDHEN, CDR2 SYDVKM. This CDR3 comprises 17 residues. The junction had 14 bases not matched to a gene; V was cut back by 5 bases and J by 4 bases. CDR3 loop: CASSPSGWQGASDTQYF. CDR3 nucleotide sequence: TGTGCCAGCAGTCCCTCGGGTTGGCAGGGGGCCTCAGATACGCAGTATTTT.

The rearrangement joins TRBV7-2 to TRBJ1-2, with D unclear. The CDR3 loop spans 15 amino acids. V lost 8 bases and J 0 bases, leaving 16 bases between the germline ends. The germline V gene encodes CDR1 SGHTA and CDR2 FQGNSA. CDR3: CASQLSLVANYGYTF. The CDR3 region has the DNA TGTGCCAGCCAGCTCTCATTGGTAGCTAACTATGGCTACACCTTC.

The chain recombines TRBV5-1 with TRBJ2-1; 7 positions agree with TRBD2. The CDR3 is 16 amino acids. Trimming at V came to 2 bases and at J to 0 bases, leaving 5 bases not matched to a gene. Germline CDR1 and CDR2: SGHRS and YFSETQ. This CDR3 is CASSLSGMSSYNEQFF. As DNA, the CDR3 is TGCGCCAGCAGCTTAAGCGGGATGAGCTCCTACAATGAGCAGTTCTTC.

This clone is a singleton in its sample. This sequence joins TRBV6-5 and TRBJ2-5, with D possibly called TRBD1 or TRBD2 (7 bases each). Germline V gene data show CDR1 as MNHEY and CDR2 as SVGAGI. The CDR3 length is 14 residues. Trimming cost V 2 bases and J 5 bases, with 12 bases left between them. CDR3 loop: CASSYGRGHETQYF. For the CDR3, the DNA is TGTGCCAGCAGTTACGGGAGGGGGCATGAGACCCAGTACTTC.

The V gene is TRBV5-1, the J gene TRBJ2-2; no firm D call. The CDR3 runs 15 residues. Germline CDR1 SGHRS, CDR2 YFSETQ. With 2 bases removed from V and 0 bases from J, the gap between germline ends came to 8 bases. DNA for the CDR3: TGCGCCAGCAGCTTTAACTCCGCGAACACCGGGGAGCTGTTTTTT. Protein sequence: CASSFNSANTGELFF. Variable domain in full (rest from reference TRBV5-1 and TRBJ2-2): KAGVTQTPRYLIKTRGQQVTLSCSPISGHRSVSWYQQTPGQGLQFLFEYFSETQRNKGNFPGRFSGRQFSNSRSEMNVSTLELGDSALYLCASSFNSANTGELFFGEGSRLTVL.

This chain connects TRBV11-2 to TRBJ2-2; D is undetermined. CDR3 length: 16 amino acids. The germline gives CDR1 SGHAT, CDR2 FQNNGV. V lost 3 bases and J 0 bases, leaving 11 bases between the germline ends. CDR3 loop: CASSFYRRTNTGELFF. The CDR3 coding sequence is TGTGCCAGCAGCTTTTATCGGCGAACGAACACCGGGGAGCTGTTTTTT.

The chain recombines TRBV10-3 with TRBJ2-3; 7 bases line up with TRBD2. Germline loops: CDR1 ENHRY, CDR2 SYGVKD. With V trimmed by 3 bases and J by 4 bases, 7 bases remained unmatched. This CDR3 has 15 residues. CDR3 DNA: TGTGCCATCAGTGATTCCAGGACTAGTGCAGATACGCAGTATTTT. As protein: CAISDSRTSADTQYF.

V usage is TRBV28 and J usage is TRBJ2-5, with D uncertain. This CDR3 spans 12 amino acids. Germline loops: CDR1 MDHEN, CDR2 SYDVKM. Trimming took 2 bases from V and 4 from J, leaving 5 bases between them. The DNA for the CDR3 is TGTGCCAGCAGTTTACGGGCAGAGACCCAGTACTTC. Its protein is CASSLRAETQYF.

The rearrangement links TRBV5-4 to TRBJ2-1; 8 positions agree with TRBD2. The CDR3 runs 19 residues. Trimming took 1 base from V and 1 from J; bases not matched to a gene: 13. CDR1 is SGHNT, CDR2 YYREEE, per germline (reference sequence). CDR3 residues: CASSLPPGIRGGSYNEQFF. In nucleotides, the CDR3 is TGTGCCAGCAGCTTGCCTCCAGGGATTCGCGGGGGGTCCTACAATGAGCAGTTCTTC.